The TCR beta chain under discussion was sequenced for a study of blood T cells in healthy people across ages. Study-wide results and limits: The study could not conclusively compare naive and antigen-experienced cells, given its unsorted PBMCs.

A J-beta primer mix and a sample-barcoded 5' primer were used in a second PCR of about 7 to 12 cycles. Each CDR3 protein gets one entry after TCRdb re-called the 5' RACE reads with MiXCR. The profile covers 800,000 to 950,000 distinct CDR3 sequences, with 25% to 35% appearing a single time and roughly 10% taken by the ten largest. V lost 2 bases, J lost 0 bases, and 10 bases lay in between. CDR3 length equals 15 residues. Germline V CDR1 and CDR2: MNHEY, SVGAGI. Remarks on this clonotype: Antigen specificity is unknown.

A further study also used this sample, focusing on T cells of mothers and their children. That source reports: More than five children and their three healthy Caucasian mothers were the donors. The second PCR used the M1S primer, and this primer added sample barcodes and 2-4 random nucleotides. In each mother, TCR beta CDR3 reads exceeded 9.5 million; in each child, they numbered 2.5 million to 3.5 million.

The TCR sequence derives from a middle-aged woman in good health. V and J are TRBV6-5 and TRBJ1-1, with a tentative D call TRBD1 (5 bases). The sample consisted of blood. In DNA, the CDR3 is TGTGCCAGCAGTTACGTATCAGGGATGAACACTGAAGCTTTCTTT. It specifies CASSYVSGMNTEAFF.